This TCR beta chain was profiled in a study of cytomegalovirus exposure and HLA in healthy donors. Whole-study findings and limits: Indistinguishable V segments such as TRBV6-2 and TRBV6-3 were excluded. Being productive about 90% or about 30% of the time was typical of most TCR beta V segments in an earlier analysis.

Comments on this clone: Its target is unknown.

Primers for the PCR totalled 60 Vbeta and 13 Jbeta. The table came from immunoSEQ multiplex PCR; TCRdb's copy has only in-frame clones and leaves some out. Here the sample spans about 160,000 clones, 80% to 90% being singletons. Trimming cost V 4 bases and J 2 bases, with 18 bases left between them. The CDR3 spans 16 residues. Germline CDR1 is MNHNS and CDR2 is SASEGT. The TCR originated in a woman aged 25-40 years in good health and CMV-seropositive. Sequenced input: PBMCs. This chain connects TRBV6-1 to TRBJ2-7; no reliable D call. CDR3 protein: CASSVVDSHTPYEQYF. CDR3 bases: TGTGCCAGCAGTGTTGTAGACTCCCACACTCCCTACGAGCAGTACTTC.